Each of the 22 T cell receptor beta chains below was sequenced from the same sample in a study of blood T cell repertoires in COVID-19. Clones were read by immunoSEQ multiplex PCR, and TCRdb kept only the in-frame ones, dropping some. Among some 81,000 clones, less than 95% were seen once, and the ten largest hold around 0.93%. Sequenced input: peripheral blood. Every receptor here comes from a woman aged 45 to 65 in a cohort sampled during active COVID-19.

The chain couples TRBV11-3 to TRBJ2-3, with 8 bases fitting TRBD2. With V trimmed by 3 bases and J by 4 bases, 0 bases remained unmatched. Germline V gene data show CDR1 as SGHNT and CDR2 as YENEEA. The length of the CDR3 is 13 residues. CDR3 DNA sequence: TGTGCCAGCAGCTTCGGGGGGGCAGATACGCAGTATTTT. The encoded protein is CASSFGGADTQYF.

This clone was recorded only once. This chain uses TRBV28 with TRBJ2-3; 7 bases line up with TRBD2. The CDR3 contains 14 residues. The germline CDR1 and CDR2 sequences are MDHEN and SYDVKM. V shed 3 bases, J shed 3 bases, and the junction held 3 bases outside the gene matches. CDR3 region: CASSFTGRTDTQYF. CDR3 sequence (DNA): TGTGCCAGCAGTTTCACCGGGAGGACAGATACGCAGTATTTT.

Here the CDR3 reads CAISAGLAGNPSSYEQYF. The CDR3 bases are TGTGCCATCAGTGCTGGACTAGCGGGAAACCCTAGCTCCTACGAGCAGTACTTC. V gene TRBV10-3 combines with J gene TRBJ2-7; TRBD2 aligns across 12 bases. Trimming cost V 4 bases and J 0 bases; bases outside gene matches: 10. The germline CDR1 and CDR2 sequences are ENHRY and SYGVKD. The CDR3 has 18 amino acids.

Only a few counts were recorded for this clone. The chain uses TRBV30 and TRBJ1-6; a weak D match, TRBD1 (5 bases). This CDR3 spans 15 amino acids. V lost 0 bases to trimming and J lost 8 bases, with 14 bases between them. The germline V gene encodes CDR1 GTSNPN and CDR2 SVGIG (reference sequence). CDR3: CAWSVSGAGHSPLHF. In nucleotides, the CDR3 is TGTGCCTGGAGTGTATCCGGGGCGGGACATTCACCCCTCCACTTT.

Here the CDR3 reads CASSPIGQFRAGELFF. CDR3 bases: TGTGCCAGCTCACCGATAGGACAATTTAGGGCCGGGGAGCTGTTTTTT. The chain employs TRBV18 and TRBJ2-2; D perhaps matches TRBD1 (5 bases). The CDR3 is 16 residues long. CDR1 and CDR2 (germline): KGHSH, LQKENI. Deletions cut 3 bases from V and 6 bases from J, with 17 bases between.

This chain connects TRBV4-2 to TRBJ2-1, with 8 bases that match TRBD1. The germline V gene has CDR1 LGHNA and CDR2 YNFKEQ. The V and J ends lost 0 bases and 12 bases, in that order; junction bases with no gene match: 13. The CDR3 length is 16 residues. The CDR3 bases are TGTGCCAGCAGCCAAGAGACAGGGGACAAGGGGAATAGGCAGTTCTTC. Translation gives CASSQETGDKGNRQFF.

The chain joins TRBV6-2 or TRBV6-3 to TRBJ2-7; perhaps TRBD2 as D (6 bases). The germline V gene encodes CDR1 MNHEY and CDR2 SVGEGT. The V gene lost 5 bases and the J gene lost 3 bases, with 11 bases spanning the gap. The length of the CDR3 is 13 residues. CDR3 amino acids: CASSPRGLYEQYF. CDR3 in DNA: TGTGCCAGCAGTCCCCGGGGACTCTACGAGCAGTACTTC.

This chain links TRBV2 with TRBJ1-3; possible D gene TRBD1, 6 bases. With 2 bases removed from V and 2 bases from J, the gap between germline ends came to 16 bases. The length of the CDR3 is 17 residues. Germline V gene data show CDR1 as SNHLY and CDR2 as FYNNEI. The CDR3 DNA reads TGTGCCAGCAGTGAACCTTCGACAGGACTTACTGGAAACACCATATATTTT. Translated, it gives CASSEPSTGLTGNTIYF.

The chain joins TRBV11-2 to TRBJ2-3, with TRBD2 matching 7 bases. The trim removed 1 base at V and 1 base at J, leaving 2 bases unmatched. Germline V gives CDR1 SGHAT, CDR2 FQNNGV. The CDR3 contains 15 residues. Here the CDR3 DNA reads TGTGCCAGCAGCTTAGGACGGGGGGGCACAGATACGCAGTATTTT. Its translation: CASSLGRGGTDTQYF.

The chain's CDR3 is CASSSGQGVFGYTF. CDR3 DNA: TGTGCCAGCAGCTCAGGGCAGGGGGTATTTGGCTACACCTTC. The chain uses TRBV28 and TRBJ1-2; 7 bases are shared with TRBD1. Germline values: CDR1 MDHEN, CDR2 SYDVKM. V trimming: 6 bases; J trimming: 7 bases; junction bases outside the gene matches: 11. This CDR3 region has 14 residues.

This clone has only one observation. The chain carries TRBV7-9 and TRBJ2-7; 7 nucleotides align to TRBD2. Germline CDR1 SEHNR, CDR2 FQNEAQ (reference sequence). The CDR3 consists of 16 residues. V trimming: 7 bases; J trimming: 2 bases; junction bases outside the gene matches: 14. In DNA, the CDR3 is TGTGCCAGCACCCCCTTGACAGCGGGGTTAGCCTACGAGCAGTACTTC. Protein sequence: CASTPLTAGLAYEQYF.

The rearrangement uses TRBV5-1 and TRBJ2-7; 7 nucleotides align to TRBD2. Losses at the gene ends were 2 bases for V and 2 bases for J; bases not matched to a gene: 7. Germline values: CDR1 SGHRS, CDR2 YFSETQ. CDR3 size: 15 residues. CDR3 bases: TGCGCCAGCAGCTTTGGGCTGGGGACTACCTACGAGCAGTACTTC. The encoded protein is CASSFGLGTTYEQYF.

The chain employs TRBV2 and TRBJ2-1; perhaps TRBD1 as D (6 bases). Germline-derived CDR1 and CDR2 are SNHLY and FYNNEI. This CDR3 region has 13 residues. V gave up 8 bases and J gave up 10 bases, with 18 bases separating them. The CDR3 sequence: CASRRPPGEEQFF. As DNA, the CDR3 is TGTGCCAGCCGGCGACCCCCAGGGGAGGAGCAGTTCTTC.

This chain links TRBV6-4 with TRBJ1-6; D might be TRBD1 (6 bases). Trimming left V 7 bases short and J 7 bases short, with 17 bases between. The CDR3 spans 15 residues. The germline V gene encodes CDR1 MRHNA and CDR2 SNTAGT. CDR3 residues: CASTRDPGQNSPLHF. CDR3 in DNA: TGTGCCAGCACCCGAGACCCTGGACAGAATTCACCCCTCCACTTT.

This chain links TRBV30 with TRBJ1-5; 10 bases are a match to TRBD1. V shed 2 bases and J 0 bases; nucleotides not matched to a gene: 10. CDR3 length equals 18 residues. Germline loops: CDR1 GTSNPN, CDR2 SVGIG (reference sequence). CDR3 sequence reads: CAWSWGQGRWYSNQPQHF. For the CDR3, the DNA is TGTGCCTGGAGTTGGGGACAGGGGCGTTGGTATAGCAATCAGCCCCAGCATTTT. The full variable domain, completed using reference TRBV30 and TRBJ1-5, is SQTIHQWPATLVQPVGSPLSLECTVEGTSNPNLYWYRQAAGRGLQLLFYSVGIGQISSEVPQNLSASRPQDRQFILSSKKLLLSDSGFYLCAWSWGQGRWYSNQPQHFGDGTRLSIL.

This chain links TRBV5-4 with TRBJ1-1; possible D gene TRBD1, 6 bases. V shed 4 bases and J shed 6 bases, with 16 bases lying between them. In germline, CDR1 is SGHNT, CDR2 YYREEE (reference sequence). The CDR3 is made up of 14 amino acids. CDR3 DNA: TGTGCCAGCAGCCTGGACAGAGCTGGCCCTGAAGCTTTCTTT. Translation gives CASSLDRAGPEAFF. Using reference TRBV5-4 and TRBJ1-1 for the parts outside the CDR3, the full variable domain is ETGVTQSPTHLIKTRGQQVTLRCSSQSGHNTVSWYQQALGQGPQFIFQYYREEENGRGNFPPRFSGLQFPNYSSELNVNALELDDSALYLCASSLDRAGPEAFFGQGTRLTVV.

The chain has TRBV5-1 and TRBJ2-3; 8 nucleotides match TRBD2. The germline V gene has CDR1 SGHRS and CDR2 YFSETQ. The ends lost 0 bases at V and 0 bases at J; junction bases unmatched: 3. The CDR3 spans 16 residues. CDR3 in DNA: TGCGCCAGCAGCTTGGCTTCTAGCGGGAGCACAGATACGCAGTATTTT. It codes for CASSLASSGSTDTQYF.

The chain links TRBV29-1 to TRBJ2-1; 8 nucleotides match TRBD2. The junction had 11 bases not matched to a gene; V was cut back by 6 bases and J by 4 bases. Germline CDR1 is SQVTM and CDR2 is ANQGSEA. The CDR3 contains 15 residues. The CDR3: CSVPGDSGTYNEQFF. CDR3 nucleotide sequence: TGCAGCGTACCAGGGGATAGCGGGACGTACAATGAGCAGTTCTTC.

The chain uses TRBV7-9 and TRBJ1-5; the match to TRBD1 covers 8 bases. With 3 bases clipped from V and 5 bases from J, the junction kept 3 bases outside the gene matches. The CDR3 is made up of 14 amino acids. Germline-derived CDR1 and CDR2 are SEHNR and FQNEAQ (reference sequence). The CDR3 region has the DNA TGTGCCAGCAGCTTCCAGGGGGCTGATCAGCCCCAGCATTTT. Translated, it gives CASSFQGADQPQHF. Drawing the rest from reference TRBV7-9 and TRBJ1-5, the complete variable domain is DTGVSQNPRHKITKRGQNVTFRCDPISEHNRLYWYRQTLGQGPEFLTYFQNEAQLEKSRLLSDRFSAERPKGSFSTLEIQRTEQGDSAMYLCASSFQGADQPQHFGDGTRLSIL.

This clone was picked up one time. The chain joins TRBV7-6 to TRBJ2-7; a weak D match, TRBD1 (6 bases). Per germline, CDR1 SGHVS and CDR2 FNYEAQ. The CDR3 is 14 amino acids. Trimming stripped 5 bases from V and 5 bases from J, with 16 bases between. Here the CDR3 DNA reads TGTGCCAGCAGCCCCCGGACAGTGGGCAACGAGCAGTACTTC. This sequence encodes CASSPRTVGNEQYF.

J is TRBJ2-1 and V is TRBV11-2, with TRBD2 matching over 10 bases. The CDR3 runs to 16 residues. V was pared by 5 bases and J by 2 bases, with 6 bases of the junction left unmatched. From germline, CDR1 is SGHAT and CDR2 FQNNGV. Written as DNA, the CDR3 is TGTGCCAGCAGCCCAGCCGGGACTAGCGCCTACAATGAGCAGTTCTTC. This encodes CASSPAGTSAYNEQFF.

The chain is built from TRBV28 and TRBJ1-2; 11 bases fit TRBD1. V lost 4 bases to trimming and J lost 4 bases; unmatched junction nucleotides: 11. The length of the CDR3 is 17 residues. The germline V gene encodes CDR1 MDHEN and CDR2 SYDVKM. CDR3 amino acids: CASSSPHPGQGGYGYTF. In DNA, the CDR3 is TGTGCCAGCAGTTCCCCACATCCGGGACAGGGGGGCTATGGCTACACCTTC.